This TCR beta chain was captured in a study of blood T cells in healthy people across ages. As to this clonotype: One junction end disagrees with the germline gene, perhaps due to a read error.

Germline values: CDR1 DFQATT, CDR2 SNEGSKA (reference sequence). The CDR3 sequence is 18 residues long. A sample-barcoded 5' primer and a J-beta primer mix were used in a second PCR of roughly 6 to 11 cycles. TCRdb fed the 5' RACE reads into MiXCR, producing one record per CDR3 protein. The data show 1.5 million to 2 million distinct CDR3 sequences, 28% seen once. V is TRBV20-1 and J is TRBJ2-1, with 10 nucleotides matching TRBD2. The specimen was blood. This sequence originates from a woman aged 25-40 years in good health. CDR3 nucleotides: TGCAGTGCTAGAGTGTCAGCGGGAGGGCCCGTAAACTACAATGAGCGGTTCTTC. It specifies CSARVSAGGPVNYNERFF.